The 2 T cell receptor beta chains reported below all come from one sample, sequenced in a study of identical twins. TCRdb re-derived calls from the 5' RACE reads in MiXCR, one entry per CDR3 protein. The sample carries roughly 480,000 distinct CDR3 sequences, about 24% recorded once. This same sample was also taken into another study, of T cells expressing NK-cell markers.

The specimen was CD4+ T cells sorted from blood. The receptor source for this set is a woman under 30 in good health.

V gene TRBV20-1 combines with J gene TRBJ1-5; a weak D match, TRBD1 (5 bases). Between the trimmed V and J ends, which lost 2 bases and 3 bases, there was a span of 8 bases. Germline CDR1 reads DFQATT; CDR2 reads SNEGSKA (reference sequence). This CDR3 has 13 residues. For the CDR3, the DNA is TGCAGTGCTAGACGACAGTCCAATCAGCCCCAGCATTTT. It is translated as CSARRQSNQPQHF.

This clonotype was picked up a small number of times. The rearrangement joins TRBV10-3 to TRBJ2-1, with D tentatively TRBD2 (6 bases). CDR3 length: 14 amino acids. Trimming took off 11 bases at V and 7 bases at J, with 21 bases between the two ends. Germline CDR1 reads ENHRY; CDR2 reads SYGVKD. CDR3 loop: CAALSGDPQNEQFF. As DNA, the CDR3 is TGTGCCGCCCTTTCGGGGGACCCCCAGAATGAGCAGTTCTTC.